This TCR beta chain is from a study of CD8 T cells in Susac syndrome. Negative isolation yielded CD8+ and CD4+ T cells; FACS enriched TEMRA cells. Reverse transcription used about 0.45 to 1 ug RNA and random hexamers. TCRdb called the immunoSEQ multiplex PCR reads again in MiXCR, with one record for every CDR3 protein. The top ten clones hold 0.45% to 0.65% of a sample with fewer than 80,000 distinct CDR3 sequences, over 85% of them seen once. Input material: CD8+ T cells from PBMCs. The TCR sequence derives from a human donor with multiple sclerosis.

The CDR3 region is CASSRGDGYGYTF. In nucleotides, the CDR3 is TGTGCCAGCAGCAGGGGTGATGGCTATGGCTACACCTTC. This chain joins TRBV27 and TRBJ1-2; D possibly corresponds to TRBD1 (6 bases). There are 13 residues in the CDR3. Looked up from germline, CDR1 is MNHEY and CDR2 is SMNVEV (reference sequence). Trimming removed 6 bases from V and 4 bases from J, with 12 bases in between.